This paragraph covers one T cell receptor (beta chain) sequence. Its target is not known. At the time of sampling, donors were nominally healthy, though unrecorded immune exposures were likely. PCR primers comprised 60 Vbeta and 13 Jbeta primers. TCRdb's copy holds only in-frame clones and misses some; the assay was immunoSEQ multiplex PCR. The repertoire holds more than 250,000 clones, with around 90% as singletons. The record originates from a study of cytomegalovirus exposure and HLA in healthy donors. Whole-study findings and limits: Published work reported that the classifier diagnosed cytomegalovirus status with high specificity and sensitivity. TCR beta sequences numbering around 15,000 were associated with HLA alleles at 0.05 false discovery rate in a later analysis. In an earlier analysis, most TCR beta V segments were productive about 87% or about 30% of the time.

The CDR3 loop spans 16 amino acids. The V gene's germline CDR1 is SEHNR and CDR2 FQNEAQ (reference sequence). V dropped 3 bases and J dropped 2; count of bases not matched to a gene: 4. This TCR was sampled from a woman under 30 in good health and CMV-seronegative. Material: PBMCs. V and J are TRBV7-9 and TRBJ1-2; 12 bases agree with TRBD1. The chain's CDR3 is CASSLGTGGGNYGYTF. The DNA of the CDR3 is TGTGCCAGCAGCTTGGGGACAGGGGGCGGGAACTATGGCTACACCTTC.